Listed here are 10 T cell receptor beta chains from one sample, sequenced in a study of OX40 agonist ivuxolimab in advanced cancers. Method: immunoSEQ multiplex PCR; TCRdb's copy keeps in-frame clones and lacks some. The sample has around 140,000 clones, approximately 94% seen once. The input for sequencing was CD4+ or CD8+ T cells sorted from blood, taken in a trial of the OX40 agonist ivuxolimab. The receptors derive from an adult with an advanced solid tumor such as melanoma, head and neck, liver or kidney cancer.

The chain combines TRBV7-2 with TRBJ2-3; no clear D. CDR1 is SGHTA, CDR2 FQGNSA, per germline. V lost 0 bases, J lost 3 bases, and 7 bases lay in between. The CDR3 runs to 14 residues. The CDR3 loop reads CASSLAGRTDTQYF. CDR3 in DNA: TGTGCCAGCAGCTTAGCTGGTCGGACAGATACGCAGTATTTT.

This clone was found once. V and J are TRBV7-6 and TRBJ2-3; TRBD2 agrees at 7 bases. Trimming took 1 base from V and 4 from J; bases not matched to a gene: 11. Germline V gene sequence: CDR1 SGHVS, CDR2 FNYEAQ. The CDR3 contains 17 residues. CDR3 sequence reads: CASSLGGTISRADTQYF. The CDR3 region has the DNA TGTGCCAGCAGCTTAGGAGGGACTATCTCTAGGGCAGATACGCAGTATTTT.

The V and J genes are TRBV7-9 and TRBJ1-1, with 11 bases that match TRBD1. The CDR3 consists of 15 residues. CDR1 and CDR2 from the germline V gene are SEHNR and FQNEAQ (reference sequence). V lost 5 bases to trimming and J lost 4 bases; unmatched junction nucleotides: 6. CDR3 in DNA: TGTGCCAGCAGCCCATGGACAGGGGGCGCCACTGAAGCTTTCTTT. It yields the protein CASSPWTGGATEAFF.

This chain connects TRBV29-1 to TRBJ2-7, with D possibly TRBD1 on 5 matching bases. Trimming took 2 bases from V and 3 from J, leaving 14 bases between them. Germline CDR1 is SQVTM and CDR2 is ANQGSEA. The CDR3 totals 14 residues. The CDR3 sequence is CSVELQAGYYEQYF. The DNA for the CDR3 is TGCAGCGTTGAATTACAGGCCGGGTACTACGAGCAGTACTTC.

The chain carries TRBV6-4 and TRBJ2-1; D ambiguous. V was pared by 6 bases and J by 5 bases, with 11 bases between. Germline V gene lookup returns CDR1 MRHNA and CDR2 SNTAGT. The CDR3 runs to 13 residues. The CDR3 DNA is TGTGCCAGCAGCGCCCGCTTGAACAATGAGCAGTTCTTC. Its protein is CASSARLNNEQFF.

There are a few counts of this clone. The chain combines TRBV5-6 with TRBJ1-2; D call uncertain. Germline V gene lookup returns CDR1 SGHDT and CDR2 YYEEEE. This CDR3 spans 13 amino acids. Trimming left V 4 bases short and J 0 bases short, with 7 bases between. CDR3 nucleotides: TGTGCCAGCAGCCCCGGGGCTAACTATGGCTACACCTTC. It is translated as CASSPGANYGYTF.

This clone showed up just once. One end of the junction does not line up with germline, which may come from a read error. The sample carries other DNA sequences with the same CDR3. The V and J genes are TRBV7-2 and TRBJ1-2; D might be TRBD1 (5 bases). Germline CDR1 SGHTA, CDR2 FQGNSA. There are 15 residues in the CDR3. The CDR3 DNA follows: TGTGCCAGTAGCTTAGACGGGACCTCTTTCTATGGCTACACCTTC. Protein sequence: CASSLDGTSFYGYTF.

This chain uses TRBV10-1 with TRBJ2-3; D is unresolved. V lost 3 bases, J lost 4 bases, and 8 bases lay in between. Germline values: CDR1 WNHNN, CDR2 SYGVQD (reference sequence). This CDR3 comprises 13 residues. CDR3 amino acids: CASSDTMPDTQYF. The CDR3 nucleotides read TGCGCCAGCAGTGACACCATGCCAGATACGCAGTATTTT.

CDR3 loop: CASTSAGAPTDTQYF. Here the CDR3 DNA reads TGTGCCAGCACCTCCGCCGGAGCGCCCACAGATACGCAGTATTTT. The chain combines TRBV7-9 with TRBJ2-3; D remains ambiguous. The CDR3 totals 15 residues. V was pared by 7 bases and J by 2 bases, with 16 bases between. CDR1 SEHNR and CDR2 FQNEAQ come from the germline V gene (reference sequence).

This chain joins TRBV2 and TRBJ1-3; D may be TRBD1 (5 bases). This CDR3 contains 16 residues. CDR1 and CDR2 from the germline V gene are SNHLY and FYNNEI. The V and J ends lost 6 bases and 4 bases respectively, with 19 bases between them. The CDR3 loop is CASRTMASRGGNTIYF. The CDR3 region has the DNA TGTGCCAGCAGAACCATGGCCTCTAGGGGAGGAAACACCATATATTTT.